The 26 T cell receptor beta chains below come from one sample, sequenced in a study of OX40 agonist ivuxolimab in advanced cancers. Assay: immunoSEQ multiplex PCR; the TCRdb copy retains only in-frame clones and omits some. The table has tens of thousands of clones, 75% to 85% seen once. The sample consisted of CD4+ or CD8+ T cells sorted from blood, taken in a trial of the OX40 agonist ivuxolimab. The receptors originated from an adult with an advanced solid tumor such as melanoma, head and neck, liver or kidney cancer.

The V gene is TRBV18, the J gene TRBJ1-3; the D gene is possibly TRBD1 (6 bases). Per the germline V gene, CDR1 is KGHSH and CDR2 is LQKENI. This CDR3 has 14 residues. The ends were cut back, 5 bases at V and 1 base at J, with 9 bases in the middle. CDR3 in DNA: TGTGCCAGCTCAGAACAGGGATCTGGAAACACCATATATTTT. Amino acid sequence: CASSEQGSGNTIYF.

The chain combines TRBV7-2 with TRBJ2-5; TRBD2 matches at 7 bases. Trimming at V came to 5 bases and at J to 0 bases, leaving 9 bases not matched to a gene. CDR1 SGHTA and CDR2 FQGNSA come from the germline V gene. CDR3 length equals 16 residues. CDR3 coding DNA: TGTGCCAGCAGCCTGCCTAGCGGTGTGTACCAAGAGACCCAGTACTTC. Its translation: CASSLPSGVYQETQYF.

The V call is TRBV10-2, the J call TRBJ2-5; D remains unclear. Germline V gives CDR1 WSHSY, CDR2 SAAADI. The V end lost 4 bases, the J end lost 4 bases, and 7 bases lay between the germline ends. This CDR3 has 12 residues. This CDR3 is CASSAKGETQYF. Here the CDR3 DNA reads TGCGCCAGCAGTGCGAAGGGAGAGACCCAGTACTTC.

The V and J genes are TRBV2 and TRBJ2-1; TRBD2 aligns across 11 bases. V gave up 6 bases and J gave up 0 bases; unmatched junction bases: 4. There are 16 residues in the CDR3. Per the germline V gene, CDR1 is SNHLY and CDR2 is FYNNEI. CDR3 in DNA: TGTGCCAGCAGAGCGACTAGCGGGAACTCCTACAATGAGCAGTTCTTC. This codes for CASRATSGNSYNEQFF. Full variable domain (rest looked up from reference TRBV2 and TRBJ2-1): EPEVTQTPSHQVTQMGQEVILRCVPISNHLYFYWYRQILGQKVEFLVSFYNNEISEKSEIFDDQFSVERPDGSNFTLKIRSTKLEDSAMYFCASRATSGNSYNEQFFGPGTRLTVL.

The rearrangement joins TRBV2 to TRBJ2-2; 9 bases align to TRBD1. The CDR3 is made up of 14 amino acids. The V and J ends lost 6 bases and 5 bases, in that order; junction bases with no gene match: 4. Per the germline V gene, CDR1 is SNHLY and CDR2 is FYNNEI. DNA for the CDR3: TGTGCCAGCAGCGGACAGGGGCGGACCGGGGAGCTGTTTTTT. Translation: CASSGQGRTGELFF.

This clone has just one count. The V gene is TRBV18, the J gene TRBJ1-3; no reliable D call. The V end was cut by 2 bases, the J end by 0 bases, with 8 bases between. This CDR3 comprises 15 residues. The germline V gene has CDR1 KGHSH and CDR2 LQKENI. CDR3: CASSPGQSSGNTIYF. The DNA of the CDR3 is TGTGCCAGCTCACCAGGGCAGAGCTCTGGAAACACCATATATTTT.

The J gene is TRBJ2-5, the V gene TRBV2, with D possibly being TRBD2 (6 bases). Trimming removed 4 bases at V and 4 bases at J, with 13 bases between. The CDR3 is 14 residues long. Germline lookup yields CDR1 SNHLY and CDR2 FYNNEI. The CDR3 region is CASSALTSRETQYF. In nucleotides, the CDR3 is TGTGCCAGCAGTGCCCTGACTAGTAGAGAGACCCAGTACTTC. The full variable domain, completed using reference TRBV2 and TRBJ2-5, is EPEVTQTPSHQVTQMGQEVILRCVPISNHLYFYWYRQILGQKVEFLVSFYNNEISEKSEIFDDQFSVERPDGSNFTLKIRSTKLEDSAMYFCASSALTSRETQYFGPGTRLLVL.

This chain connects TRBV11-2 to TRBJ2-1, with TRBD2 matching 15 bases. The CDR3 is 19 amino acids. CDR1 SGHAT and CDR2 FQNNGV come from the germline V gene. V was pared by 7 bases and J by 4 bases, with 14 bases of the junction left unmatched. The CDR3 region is CASTKAGLAGGRVYNEQFF. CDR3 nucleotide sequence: TGTGCCAGCACCAAGGCGGGACTAGCGGGGGGCAGAGTTTACAATGAGCAGTTCTTC.

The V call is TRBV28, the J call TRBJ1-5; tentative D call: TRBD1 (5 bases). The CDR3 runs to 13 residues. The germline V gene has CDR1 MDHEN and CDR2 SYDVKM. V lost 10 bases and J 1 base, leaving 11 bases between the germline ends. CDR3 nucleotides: TGTGCCACGCTACGGGGGAGCAATCAGCCCCAGCATTTT. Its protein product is CATLRGSNQPQHF.

CDR3 sequence reads: CASSLVTQETQYF. CDR3 DNA: TGTGCCAGCAGCTTAGTCACCCAAGAGACCCAGTACTTC. This chain connects TRBV7-9 to TRBJ2-5; D is uncertain. Per the germline V gene, CDR1 is SEHNR and CDR2 is FQNEAQ (reference sequence). V was pared by 1 base and J by 1 base, with 4 bases between. The CDR3 spans 13 residues.

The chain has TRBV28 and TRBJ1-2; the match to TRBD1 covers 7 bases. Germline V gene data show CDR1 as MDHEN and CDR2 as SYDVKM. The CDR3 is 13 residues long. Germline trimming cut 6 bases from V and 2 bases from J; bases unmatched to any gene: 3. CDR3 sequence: CASREQGNYGYTF. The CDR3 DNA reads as TGTGCCAGCAGGGAACAGGGGAACTATGGCTACACCTTC.

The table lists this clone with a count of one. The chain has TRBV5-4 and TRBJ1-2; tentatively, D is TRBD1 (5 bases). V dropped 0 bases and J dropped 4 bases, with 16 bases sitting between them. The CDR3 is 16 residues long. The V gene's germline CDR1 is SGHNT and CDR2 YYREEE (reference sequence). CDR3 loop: CASSLAGEGTLYGYTF. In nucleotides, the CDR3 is TGTGCCAGCAGCTTGGCCGGCGAAGGGACTCTCTATGGCTACACCTTC.

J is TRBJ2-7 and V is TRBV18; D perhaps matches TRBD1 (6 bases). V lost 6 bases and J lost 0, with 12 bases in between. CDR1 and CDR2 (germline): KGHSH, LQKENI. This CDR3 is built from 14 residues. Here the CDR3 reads CASSRTVDSYEQYF. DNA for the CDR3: TGTGCCAGCTCCCGGACAGTCGACTCCTACGAGCAGTACTTC.

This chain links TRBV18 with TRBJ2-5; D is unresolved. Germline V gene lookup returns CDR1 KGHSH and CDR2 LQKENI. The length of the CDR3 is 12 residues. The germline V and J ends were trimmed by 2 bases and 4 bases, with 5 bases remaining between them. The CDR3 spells CASSPKGETQYF. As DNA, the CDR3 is TGTGCCAGCTCACCAAAGGGAGAGACCCAGTACTTC.

The CDR3: CASSPGLAYEQYF. CDR3 sequence (DNA): TGTGCCAGCTCACCTGGCCTAGCCTACGAGCAGTACTTC. J is TRBJ2-7 and V is TRBV18; D uncertain. V lost 3 bases and J lost 2, with 8 bases in between. The CDR3 has 13 residues. The germline V gene has CDR1 KGHSH and CDR2 LQKENI. The whole variable domain, remainder taken from reference TRBV18 and TRBJ2-7, is NAGVMQNPRHLVRRRGQEARLRCSPMKGHSHVYWYRQLPEEGLKFMVYLQKENIIDESGMPKERFSAEFPKEGPSILRIQQVVRGDSAAYFCASSPGLAYEQYFGPGTRLTVT.

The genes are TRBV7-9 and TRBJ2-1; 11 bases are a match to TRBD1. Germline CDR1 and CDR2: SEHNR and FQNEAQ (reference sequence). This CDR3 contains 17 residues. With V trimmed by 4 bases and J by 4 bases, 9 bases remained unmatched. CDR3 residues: CASSSPRDRGSYNEQFF. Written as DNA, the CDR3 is TGTGCCAGCAGCTCCCCCCGGGACAGGGGGAGTTACAATGAGCAGTTCTTC. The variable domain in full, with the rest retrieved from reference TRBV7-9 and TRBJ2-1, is DTGVSQNPRHKITKRGQNVTFRCDPISEHNRLYWYRQTLGQGPEFLTYFQNEAQLEKSRLLSDRFSAERPKGSFSTLEIQRTEQGDSAMYLCASSSPRDRGSYNEQFFGPGTRLTVL.

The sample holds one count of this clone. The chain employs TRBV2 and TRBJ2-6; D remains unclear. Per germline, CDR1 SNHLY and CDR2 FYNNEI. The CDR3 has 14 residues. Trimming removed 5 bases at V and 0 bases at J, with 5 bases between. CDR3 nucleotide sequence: TGTGCCAGCAGTTACCCCTCTGGGGCCAACGTCCTGACTTTC. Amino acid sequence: CASSYPSGANVLTF.

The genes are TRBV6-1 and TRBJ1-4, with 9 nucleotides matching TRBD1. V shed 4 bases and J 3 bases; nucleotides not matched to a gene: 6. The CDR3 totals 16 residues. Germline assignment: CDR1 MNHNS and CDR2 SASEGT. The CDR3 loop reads CASSGPGQGSNEKLFF. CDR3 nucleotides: TGTGCCAGCAGTGGACCGGGACAGGGCTCTAATGAAAAACTGTTTTTT.

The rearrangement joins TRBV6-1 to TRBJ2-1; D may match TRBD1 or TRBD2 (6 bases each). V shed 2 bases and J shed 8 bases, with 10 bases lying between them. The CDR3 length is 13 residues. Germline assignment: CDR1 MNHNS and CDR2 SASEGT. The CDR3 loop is CASSERGRDEQFF. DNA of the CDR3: TGTGCCAGCAGTGAACGGGGGCGCGATGAGCAGTTCTTC.

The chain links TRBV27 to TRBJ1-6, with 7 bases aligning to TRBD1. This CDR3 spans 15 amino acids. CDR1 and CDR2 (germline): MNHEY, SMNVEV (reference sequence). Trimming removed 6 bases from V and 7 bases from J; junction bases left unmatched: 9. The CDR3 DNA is TGTGCCAGCAGCACCACAGGGGCGGCCAATTCACCCCTCCACTTT. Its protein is CASSTTGAANSPLHF.

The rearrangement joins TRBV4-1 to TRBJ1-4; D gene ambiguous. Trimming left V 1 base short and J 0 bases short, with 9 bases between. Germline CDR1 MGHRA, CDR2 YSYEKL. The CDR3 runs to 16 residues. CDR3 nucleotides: TGCGCCAGCAGCCAAGGGCACGGCGCAACTAATGAAAAACTGTTTTTT. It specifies CASSQGHGATNEKLFF.

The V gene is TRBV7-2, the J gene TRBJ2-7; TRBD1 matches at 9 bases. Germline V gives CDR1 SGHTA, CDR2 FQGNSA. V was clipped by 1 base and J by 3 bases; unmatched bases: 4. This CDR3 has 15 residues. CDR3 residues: CASSLGQGGHYEQYF. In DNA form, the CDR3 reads TGTGCCAGCAGCTTAGGACAGGGGGGACACTACGAGCAGTACTTC.

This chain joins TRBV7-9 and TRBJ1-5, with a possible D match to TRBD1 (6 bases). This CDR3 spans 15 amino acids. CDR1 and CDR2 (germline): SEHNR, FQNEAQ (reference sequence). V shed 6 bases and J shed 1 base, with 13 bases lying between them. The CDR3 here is CASSSGGLSNQPQHF. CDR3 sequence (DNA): TGTGCCAGCAGTAGCGGGGGGCTGAGCAATCAGCCCCAGCATTTT.

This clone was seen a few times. The CDR3 DNA reads as TGTGCCTGGACGCGGGGGGCTTATGGCTACACCTTC. Its protein is CAWTRGAYGYTF. This chain uses TRBV30 with TRBJ1-2, with D perhaps matching TRBD1 (6 bases). V was cut by 4 bases and J by 5 bases, with 11 bases left in between. The CDR3 is 12 residues long. Germline lookup yields CDR1 GTSNPN and CDR2 SVGIG (reference sequence).

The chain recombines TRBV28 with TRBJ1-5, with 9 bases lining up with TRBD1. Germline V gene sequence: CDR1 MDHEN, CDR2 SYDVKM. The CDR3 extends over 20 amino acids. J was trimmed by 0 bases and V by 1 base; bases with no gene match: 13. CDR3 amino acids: CASSLYKSGTGTYSNQPQHF. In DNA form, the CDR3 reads TGTGCCAGCAGTTTATATAAATCCGGGACAGGGACATATAGCAATCAGCCCCAGCATTTT.

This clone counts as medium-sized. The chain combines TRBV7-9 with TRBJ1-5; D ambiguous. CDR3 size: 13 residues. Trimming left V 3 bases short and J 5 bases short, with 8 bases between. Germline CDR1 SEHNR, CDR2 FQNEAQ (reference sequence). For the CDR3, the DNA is TGTGCCAGCAGCTTCCCCGGAGATCAGCCCCAGCATTTT. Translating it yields CASSFPGDQPQHF.